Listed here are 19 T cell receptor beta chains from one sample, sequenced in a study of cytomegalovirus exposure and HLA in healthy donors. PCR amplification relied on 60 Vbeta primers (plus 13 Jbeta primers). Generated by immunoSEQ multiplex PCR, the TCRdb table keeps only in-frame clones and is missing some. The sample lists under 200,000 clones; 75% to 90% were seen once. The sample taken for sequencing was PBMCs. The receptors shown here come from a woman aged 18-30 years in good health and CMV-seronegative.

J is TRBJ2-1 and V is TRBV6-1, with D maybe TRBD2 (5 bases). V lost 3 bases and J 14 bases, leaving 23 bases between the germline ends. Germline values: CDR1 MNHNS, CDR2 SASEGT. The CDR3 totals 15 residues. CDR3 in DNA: TGTGCCAGCAGTGAGGGGAGCTCCGCCGTACAGAGGGAGTTCTTC. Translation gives CASSEGSSAVQREFF.

The CDR3 sequence: CASSGGERTDTQYF. As DNA, the CDR3 is TGCGCCAGCAGCGGCGGGGAACGCACAGATACGCAGTATTTT. V and J are TRBV5-1 and TRBJ2-3, with D perhaps matching TRBD2 (6 bases). V lost 4 bases to trimming and J lost 1 base, with 10 bases between them. Germline-derived CDR1 and CDR2 are SGHRS and YFSETQ. The CDR3 extends over 14 amino acids.

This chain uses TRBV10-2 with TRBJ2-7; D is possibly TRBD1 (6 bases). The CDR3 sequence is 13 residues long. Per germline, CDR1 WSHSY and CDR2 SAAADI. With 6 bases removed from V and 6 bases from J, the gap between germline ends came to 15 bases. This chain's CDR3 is CASRPQGEGEQYF. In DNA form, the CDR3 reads TGCGCCAGCAGGCCACAGGGAGAGGGCGAGCAGTACTTC.

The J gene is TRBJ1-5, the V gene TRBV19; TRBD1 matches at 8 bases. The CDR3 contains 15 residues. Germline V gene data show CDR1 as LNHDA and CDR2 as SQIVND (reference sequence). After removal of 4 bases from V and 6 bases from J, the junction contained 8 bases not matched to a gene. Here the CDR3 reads CASSSGAGGLQPQHF. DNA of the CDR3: TGTGCCAGTAGTAGCGGAGCAGGGGGCCTTCAGCCCCAGCATTTT.

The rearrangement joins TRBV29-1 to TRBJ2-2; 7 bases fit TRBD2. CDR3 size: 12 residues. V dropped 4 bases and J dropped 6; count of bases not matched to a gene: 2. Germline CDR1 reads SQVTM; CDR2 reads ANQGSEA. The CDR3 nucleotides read TGCAGCGTTGTGGGGGGGTCCGGGGAGCTGTTTTTT. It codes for CSVVGGSGELFF.

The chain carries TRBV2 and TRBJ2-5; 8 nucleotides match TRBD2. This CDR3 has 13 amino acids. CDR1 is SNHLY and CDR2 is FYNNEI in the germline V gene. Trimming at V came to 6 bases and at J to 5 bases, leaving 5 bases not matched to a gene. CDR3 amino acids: CASRPTGGETQYF. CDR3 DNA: TGTGCCAGCAGGCCCACGGGAGGGGAGACCCAGTACTTC.

The chain's CDR3 is CASSEWQATQPQHF. Written as DNA, the CDR3 is TGTGCCAGCAGTGAATGGCAGGCGACCCAGCCCCAGCATTTT. V and J are TRBV6-1 and TRBJ1-5; D not certain. The V and J ends lost 2 bases and 7 bases respectively, with 12 bases between them. Looked up from germline, CDR1 is MNHNS and CDR2 is SASEGT. This CDR3 comprises 14 residues.

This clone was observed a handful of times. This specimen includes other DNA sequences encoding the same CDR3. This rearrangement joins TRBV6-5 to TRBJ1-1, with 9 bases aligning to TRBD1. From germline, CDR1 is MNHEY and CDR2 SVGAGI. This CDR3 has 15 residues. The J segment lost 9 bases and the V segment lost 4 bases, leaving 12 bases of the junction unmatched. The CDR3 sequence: CASSLYSGTGIKAFF. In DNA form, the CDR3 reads TGTGCCAGCAGTTTGTATTCCGGGACAGGGATTAAAGCTTTCTTT.

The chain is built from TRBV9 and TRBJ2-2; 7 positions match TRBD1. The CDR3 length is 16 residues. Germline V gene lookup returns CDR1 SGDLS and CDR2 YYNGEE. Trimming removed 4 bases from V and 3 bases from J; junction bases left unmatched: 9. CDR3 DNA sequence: TGTGCCAGCAGCCAGACCGGGACAGAGCACACCGGGGAGCTGTTTTTT. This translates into CASSQTGTEHTGELFF.

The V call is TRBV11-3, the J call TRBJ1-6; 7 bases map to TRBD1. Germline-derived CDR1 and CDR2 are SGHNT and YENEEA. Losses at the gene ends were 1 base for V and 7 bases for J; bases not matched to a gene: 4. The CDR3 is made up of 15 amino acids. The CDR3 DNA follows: TGTGCCAGCAGCTTAGTAGGACAGGAAAATTCACCCCTCCACTTT. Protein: CASSLVGQENSPLHF.

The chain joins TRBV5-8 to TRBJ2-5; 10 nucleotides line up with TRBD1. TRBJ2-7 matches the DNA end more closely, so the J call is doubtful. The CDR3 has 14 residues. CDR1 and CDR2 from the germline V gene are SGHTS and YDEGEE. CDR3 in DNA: TGTGCCAGCAGCGCCGGGACAGGGGTCTACGAGCAGTACTTC. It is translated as CASSAGTGVYEQYF.

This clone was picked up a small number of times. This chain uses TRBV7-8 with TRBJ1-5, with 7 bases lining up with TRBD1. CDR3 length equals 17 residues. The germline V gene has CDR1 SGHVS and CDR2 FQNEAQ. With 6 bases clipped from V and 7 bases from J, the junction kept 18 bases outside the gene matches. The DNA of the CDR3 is TGTGCCAGCAGTTCCACCCCATGGACAGGCCTCGGACAGCCCCAGCATTTT. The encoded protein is CASSSTPWTGLGQPQHF.

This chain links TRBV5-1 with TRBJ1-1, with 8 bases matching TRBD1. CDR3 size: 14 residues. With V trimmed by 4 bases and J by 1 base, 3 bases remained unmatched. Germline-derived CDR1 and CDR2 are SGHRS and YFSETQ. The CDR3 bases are TGCGCCAGCAGCGAAGGACAGGGGAACACTGAAGCTTTCTTT. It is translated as CASSEGQGNTEAFF.

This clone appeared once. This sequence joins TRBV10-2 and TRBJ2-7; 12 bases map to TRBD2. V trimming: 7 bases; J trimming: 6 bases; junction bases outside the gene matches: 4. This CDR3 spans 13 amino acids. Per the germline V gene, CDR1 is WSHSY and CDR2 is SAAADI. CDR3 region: CASNSLAGGEQYF. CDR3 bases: TGCGCCAGCAACTCACTAGCGGGAGGCGAGCAGTACTTC.

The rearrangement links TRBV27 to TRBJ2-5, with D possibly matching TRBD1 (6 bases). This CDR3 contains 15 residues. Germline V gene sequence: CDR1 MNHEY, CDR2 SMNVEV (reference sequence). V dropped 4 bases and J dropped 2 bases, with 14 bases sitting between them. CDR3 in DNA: TGTGCCAGCAGTTCCGACAGGCTTTTACAAGAGACCCAGTACTTC. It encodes CASSSDRLLQETQYF.

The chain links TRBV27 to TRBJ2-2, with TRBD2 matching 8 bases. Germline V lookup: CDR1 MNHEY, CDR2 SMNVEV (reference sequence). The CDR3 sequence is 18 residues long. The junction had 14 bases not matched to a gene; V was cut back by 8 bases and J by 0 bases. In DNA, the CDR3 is TGTGCCAGCGATCGACTAGCGCCTCACCTCCCGAACACCGGGGAGCTGTTTTTT. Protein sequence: CASDRLAPHLPNTGELFF.

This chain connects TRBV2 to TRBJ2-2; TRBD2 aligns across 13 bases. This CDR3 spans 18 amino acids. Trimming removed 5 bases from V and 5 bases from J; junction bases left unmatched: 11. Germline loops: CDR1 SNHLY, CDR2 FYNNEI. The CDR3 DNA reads TGTGCCAGCAGTCACAAAACTAGCGGGGGGGCCATTACCGGGGAGCTGTTTTTT. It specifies CASSHKTSGGAITGELFF.

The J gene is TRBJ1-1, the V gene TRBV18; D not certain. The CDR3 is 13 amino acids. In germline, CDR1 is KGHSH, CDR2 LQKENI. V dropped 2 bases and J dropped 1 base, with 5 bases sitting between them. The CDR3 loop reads CASSPIENTEAFF. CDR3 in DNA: TGTGCCAGCTCACCAATAGAGAACACTGAAGCTTTCTTT.

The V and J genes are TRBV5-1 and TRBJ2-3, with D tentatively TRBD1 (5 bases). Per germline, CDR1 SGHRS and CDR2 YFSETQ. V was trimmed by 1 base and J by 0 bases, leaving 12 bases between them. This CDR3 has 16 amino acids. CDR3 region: CASSLPTGSSTDTQYF. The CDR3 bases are TGCGCCAGCAGCTTGCCCACAGGTTCTAGCACAGATACGCAGTATTTT.